This TCR beta chain emerged from a study of cytomegalovirus exposure and HLA in healthy donors. General study findings and limits: There were reportedly fewer N-insertions in an Asian-associated ancestry cluster than the roughly 670-donor mean, in a later analysis.

With 5 bases clipped from V and 6 bases from J, the junction kept 7 bases outside the gene matches. Germline V gene data show CDR1 as SSHAT and CDR2 as FNYEAQ (reference sequence). This CDR3 spans 13 amino acids. This clone occurred a few times. Antigen specificity is unknown. The study ran its PCR with 60 Vbeta and 13 Jbeta primers. Data came from immunoSEQ multiplex PCR; TCRdb stores just in-frame clones and leaves some out. Seen here are some 150,000 clones, roughly 9.4% observed once, and the top ten hold around 1.9%. The receptor comes from a male donor in good health and CMV-seronegative. Sample: PBMCs. The rearrangement joins TRBV7-7 to TRBJ2-7; TRBD1 aligns across 7 bases. CDR3 protein: CASSLSTGSEQYF. Here the CDR3 DNA reads TGTGCCAGCAGCCTCTCGACAGGGTCCGAGCAGTACTTC.